The source of this T cell receptor beta chain is a study of blood T cells in healthy people across ages. Study results and caveats: Long-lived donors carried more naive CD4+ cells and greater diversity than aged donors.

Combining a sample-barcoded 5' primer with a J-beta primer mix, a second PCR ran for roughly 7 to 12 cycles. In TCRdb, the 5' RACE reads were re-called with MiXCR into one record per CDR3 protein. The sample includes about 1.6 million distinct CDR3 sequences, 30% to 35% seen only once; the top ten take approximately 10%. Regarding this clonotype: Its antigen is not known.

The CDR3 is made up of 13 amino acids. The V and J ends lost 3 bases and 5 bases respectively, with 11 bases between them. CDR1 is DFQATT and CDR2 is SNEGSKA in the germline V gene (reference sequence). This clonotype was sampled from a woman in her thirties in good health. The chain carries TRBV20-1 and TRBJ2-1, with unresolved D. The sample was blood. For the CDR3, the DNA is TGCAGTGCTAGTTCCTACATTAACAATGAGCAGTTCTTC. Translation gives CSASSYINNEQFF.